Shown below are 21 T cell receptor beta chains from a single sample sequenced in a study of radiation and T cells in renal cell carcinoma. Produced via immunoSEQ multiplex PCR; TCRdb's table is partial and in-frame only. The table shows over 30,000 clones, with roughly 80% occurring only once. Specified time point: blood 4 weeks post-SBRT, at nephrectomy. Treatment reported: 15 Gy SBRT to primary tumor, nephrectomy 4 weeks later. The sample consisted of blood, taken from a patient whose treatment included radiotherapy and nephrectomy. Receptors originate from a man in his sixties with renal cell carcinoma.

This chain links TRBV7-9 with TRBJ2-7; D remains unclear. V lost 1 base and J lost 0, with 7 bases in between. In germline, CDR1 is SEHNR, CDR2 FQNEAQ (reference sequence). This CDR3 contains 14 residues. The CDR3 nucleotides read TGTGCCAGCAGCTTAGTAGGCGGCTCCTACGAGCAGTACTTC. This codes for CASSLVGGSYEQYF.

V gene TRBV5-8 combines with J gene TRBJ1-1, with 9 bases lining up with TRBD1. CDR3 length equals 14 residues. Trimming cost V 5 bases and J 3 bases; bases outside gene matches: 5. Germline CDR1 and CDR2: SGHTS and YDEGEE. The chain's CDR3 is CASSPRTGDTEAFF. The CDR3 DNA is TGTGCCAGCAGTCCCCGGACAGGGGACACTGAAGCTTTCTTT.

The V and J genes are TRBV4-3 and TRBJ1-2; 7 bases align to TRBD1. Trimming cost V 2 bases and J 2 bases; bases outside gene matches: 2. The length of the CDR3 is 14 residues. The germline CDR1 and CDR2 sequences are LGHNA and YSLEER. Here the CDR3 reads CASSQLQGNYGYTF. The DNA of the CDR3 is TGCGCCAGCAGCCAACTACAGGGGAACTATGGCTACACCTTC.

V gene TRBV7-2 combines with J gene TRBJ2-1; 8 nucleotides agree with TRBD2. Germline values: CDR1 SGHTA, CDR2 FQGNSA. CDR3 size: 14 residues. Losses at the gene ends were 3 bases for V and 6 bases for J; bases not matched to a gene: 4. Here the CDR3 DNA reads TGTGCCAGCAGCTTTGGGACTAGTGTCAATGAGCAGTTCTTC. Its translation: CASSFGTSVNEQFF. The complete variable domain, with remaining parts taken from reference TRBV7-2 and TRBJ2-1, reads GAGVSQSPSNKVTEKGKDVELRCDPISGHTALYWYRQSLGQGLEFLIYFQGNSAPDKSGLPSDRFSAERTGGSVSTLTIQRTQQEDSAVYLCASSFGTSVNEQFFGPGTRLTVL.

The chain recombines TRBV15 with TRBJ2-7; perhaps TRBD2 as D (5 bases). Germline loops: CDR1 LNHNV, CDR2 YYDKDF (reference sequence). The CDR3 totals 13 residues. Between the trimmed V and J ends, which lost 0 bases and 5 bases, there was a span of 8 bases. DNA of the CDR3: TGTGCCACCAGCAGAGACCCCGGGAACGAGCAGTACTTC. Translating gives CATSRDPGNEQYF. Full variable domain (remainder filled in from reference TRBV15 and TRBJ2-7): DAMVIQNPRYQVTQFGKPVTLSCSQTLNHNVMYWYQQKSSQAPKLLFHYYDKDFNNEADTPDNFQSRRPNTSFCFLDIRSPGLGDTAMYLCATSRDPGNEQYFGPGTRLTVT.

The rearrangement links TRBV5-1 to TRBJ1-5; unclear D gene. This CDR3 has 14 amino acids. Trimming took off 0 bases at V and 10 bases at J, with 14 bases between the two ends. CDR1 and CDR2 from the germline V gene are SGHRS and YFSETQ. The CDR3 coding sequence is TGCGCCAGCAGCTTGGACGGTGGGGAAGTACCCCAGCATTTT. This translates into CASSLDGGEVPQHF.

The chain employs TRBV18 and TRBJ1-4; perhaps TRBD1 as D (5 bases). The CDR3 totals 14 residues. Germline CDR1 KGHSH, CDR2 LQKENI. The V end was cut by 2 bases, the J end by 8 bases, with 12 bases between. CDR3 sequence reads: CASSPWGRPEKLFF. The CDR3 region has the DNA TGTGCCAGCTCACCATGGGGACGGCCGGAAAAACTGTTTTTT.

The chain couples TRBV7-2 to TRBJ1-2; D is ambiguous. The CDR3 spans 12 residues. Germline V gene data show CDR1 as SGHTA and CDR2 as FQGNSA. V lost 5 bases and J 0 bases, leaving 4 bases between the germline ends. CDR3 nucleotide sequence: TGTGCCAGCAGCGCTTCTAACTATGGCTACACCTTC. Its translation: CASSASNYGYTF. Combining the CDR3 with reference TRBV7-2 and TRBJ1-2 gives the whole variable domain GAGVSQSPSNKVTEKGKDVELRCDPISGHTALYWYRQSLGQGLEFLIYFQGNSAPDKSGLPSDRFSAERTGGSVSTLTIQRTQQEDSAVYLCASSASNYGYTFGSGTRLTVV.

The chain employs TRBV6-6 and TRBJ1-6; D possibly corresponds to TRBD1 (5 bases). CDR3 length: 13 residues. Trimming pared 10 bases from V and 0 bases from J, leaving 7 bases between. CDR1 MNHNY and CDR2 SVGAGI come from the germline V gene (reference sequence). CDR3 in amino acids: CAIQGSYNSPLHF. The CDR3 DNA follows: TGTGCCATTCAGGGCTCCTATAATTCACCCCTCCACTTT.

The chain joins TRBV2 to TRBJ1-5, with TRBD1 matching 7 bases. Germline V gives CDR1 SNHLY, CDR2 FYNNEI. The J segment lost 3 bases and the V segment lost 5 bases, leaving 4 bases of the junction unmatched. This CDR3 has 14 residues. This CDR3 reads CASSTTGINQPQHF. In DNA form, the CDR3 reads TGTGCCAGCAGTACGACAGGGATCAATCAGCCCCAGCATTTT.

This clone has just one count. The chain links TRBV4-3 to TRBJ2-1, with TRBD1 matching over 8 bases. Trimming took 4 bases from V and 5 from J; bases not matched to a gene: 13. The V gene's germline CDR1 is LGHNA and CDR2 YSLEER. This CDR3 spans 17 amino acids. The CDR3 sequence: CASSRLENRGTDNEQFF. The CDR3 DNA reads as TGCGCCAGCAGCCGACTGGAGAACAGGGGGACGGACAATGAGCAGTTCTTC.

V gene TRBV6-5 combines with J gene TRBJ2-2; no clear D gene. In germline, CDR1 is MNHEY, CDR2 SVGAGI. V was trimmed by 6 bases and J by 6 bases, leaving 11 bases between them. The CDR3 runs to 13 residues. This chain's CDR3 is CASRTHGPGELFF. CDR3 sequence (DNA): TGTGCCAGCAGAACGCACGGGCCCGGGGAGCTGTTTTTT.

The DNA of the CDR3 is TGTGCCTGGAGTGTACGTTCAGGCGGTGATCAGCCCCAGCATTTT. This translates into CAWSVRSGGDQPQHF. The V call is TRBV30, the J call TRBJ1-5; D not certain. Per the germline V gene, CDR1 is GTSNPN and CDR2 is SVGIG (reference sequence). This CDR3 has 15 residues. Between the trimmed V and J ends, which lost 0 bases and 5 bases, there was a span of 14 bases.

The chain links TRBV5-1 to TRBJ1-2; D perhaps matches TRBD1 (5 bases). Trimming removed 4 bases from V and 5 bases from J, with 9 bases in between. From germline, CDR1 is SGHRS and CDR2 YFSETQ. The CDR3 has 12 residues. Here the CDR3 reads CASSTTAYGYTF. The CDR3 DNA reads TGCGCCAGCAGCACGACAGCTTATGGCTACACCTTC.

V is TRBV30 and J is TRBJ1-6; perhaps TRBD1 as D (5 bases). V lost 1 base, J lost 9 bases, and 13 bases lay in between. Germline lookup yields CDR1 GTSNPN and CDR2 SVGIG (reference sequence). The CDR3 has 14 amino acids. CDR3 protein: CAWSEGGGRSPLHF. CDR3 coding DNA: TGTGCCTGGAGTGAGGGCGGGGGTCGTTCACCCCTCCACTTT.

This chain's CDR3 is CASSHDTDTQYF. The DNA for the CDR3 is TGTGCCAGCAGCCACGACACAGATACGCAGTATTTT. The V gene is TRBV7-9, the J gene TRBJ2-3; D not certain. CDR1 is SEHNR, CDR2 FQNEAQ, per germline (reference sequence). V was trimmed by 5 bases and J by 2 bases, leaving 5 bases between them. The CDR3 is made up of 12 amino acids.

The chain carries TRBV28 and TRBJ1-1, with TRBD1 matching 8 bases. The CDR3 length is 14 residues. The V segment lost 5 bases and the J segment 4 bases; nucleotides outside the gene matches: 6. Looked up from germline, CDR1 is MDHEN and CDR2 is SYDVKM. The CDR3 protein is CASSTIGQGTEAFF. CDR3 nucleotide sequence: TGTGCCAGCAGTACGATCGGACAGGGCACTGAAGCTTTCTTT.

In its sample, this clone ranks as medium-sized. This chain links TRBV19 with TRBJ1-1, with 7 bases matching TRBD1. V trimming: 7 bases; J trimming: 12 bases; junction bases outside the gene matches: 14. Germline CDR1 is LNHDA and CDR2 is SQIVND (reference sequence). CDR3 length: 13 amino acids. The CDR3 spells CASILGTALWPFF. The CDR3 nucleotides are TGTGCCAGTATTTTAGGGACAGCCCTTTGGCCTTTCTTT.

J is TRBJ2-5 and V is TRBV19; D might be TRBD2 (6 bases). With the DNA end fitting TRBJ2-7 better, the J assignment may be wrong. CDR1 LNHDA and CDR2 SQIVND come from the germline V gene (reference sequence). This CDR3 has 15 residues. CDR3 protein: CASSPLEGTSYEQYF. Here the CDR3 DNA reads TGTGCCAGTAGCCCCTTGGAGGGGACCTCCTACGAGCAGTACTTC.

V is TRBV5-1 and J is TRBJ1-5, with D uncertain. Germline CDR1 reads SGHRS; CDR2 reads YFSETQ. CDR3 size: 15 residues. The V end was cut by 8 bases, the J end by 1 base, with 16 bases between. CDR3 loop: CASRPTTTSNQPQHF. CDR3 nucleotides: TGCGCCAGTCGACCCACCACCACGAGCAATCAGCCCCAGCATTTT.

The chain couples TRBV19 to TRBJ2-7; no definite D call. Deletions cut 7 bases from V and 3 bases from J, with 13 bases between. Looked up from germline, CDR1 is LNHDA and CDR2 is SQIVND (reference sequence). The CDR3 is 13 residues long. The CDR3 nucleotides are TGTGCCAGTATGGGCCATACCCTCTACGAGCAGTACTTC. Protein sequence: CASMGHTLYEQYF.